The sequence of this T cell receptor (beta chain) was determined in a study of blood T cells in healthy people across ages. Germline CDR1 SGHTA, CDR2 FQGNSA. The CDR3 spans 12 residues. Deletions cut 1 base from V and 8 bases from J, with 8 bases between. Concerning this clonotype: Its antigen is undetermined.

Primed by a sample-barcoded 5' primer and a J-beta primer mix, a second PCR proceeded for about 7 to 12 cycles. Researchers report that each sample yielded at least 2.5 million CDR3-containing paired-end reads. A single record per CDR3 protein comes from TCRdb applying MiXCR to the 5' RACE reads. The profile shows about 830,000 distinct CDR3 sequences, under 80% of them singletons. General study points: Strong correlation was found linking TCR beta diversity to naive T cell percentage.

The source is a man aged 25-45 years in good health. The rearrangement uses TRBV7-2 and TRBJ1-2; D is undetermined. Sequenced material: blood. The CDR3 sequence: CASSLDIPGYTF. CDR3 nucleotides: TGTGCCAGCAGCTTAGATATCCCCGGCTACACCTTC.